This TCR beta chain was recovered during a study of CD8 T cells in ankylosing spondylitis (dated by TCRdb to the late 2010s). Background on the whole study: The study set out to find disease-linked TCR variants by profiling T cell receptor beta repertoires in ankylosing spondylitis patients and healthy donors. The whole study cohort included about a hundred healthy donors and roughly 24 ankylosing spondylitis patients. Samples of peripheral blood were taken, and for ankylosing spondylitis patients, synovial fluid was collected as well.

What the work shows at the level of the full study, not this receptor alone: Significant enrichment of the disease-linked clones was reported in matched synovial fluid samples from ankylosing spondylitis patients. Blood from ankylosing spondylitis patients appeared to be characterized by a TCR beta motif composed of about 8 highly homologous amino acid variants. Some motif variants were previously reported in synovial fluid and blood of reactive arthritis patients, suggesting common disease-initiation mechanisms. The disease-linked clones had a CD8+ phenotype and were found at relatively low frequencies in peripheral blood.

TCRdb lists the instrument as Illumina HiSeq 2500. TCR beta libraries were prepared by quantitative 5'-RACE with molecular barcodes. In the authors' own workflow: To identify disease-linked TCR variants, a new computational method was used, one built on a probabilistic model of VDJ rearrangement. The public reads were reprocessed in TCRdb via fastp at Q25 and MiXCR, keeping in-frame beta chains. Each CDR3 protein appears once, grouped with its most common genes and DNA. The V and J calls here are based on TCRdb, not the publication. The sample contains about 210,000 distinct CDR3 sequences, over 7% of them found a single time. The ten largest clones represent around 4.4% of the sample. This clonotype was recorded at least ten times. The clone's antigen remains unknown. No clone much larger than this one lies a single base away; base qualities are absent. This clonotype was sampled from a female donor with ankylosing spondylitis or in good health (not recorded which). Sequencing input: blood, either unsorted or a sorted T cell fraction (not recorded which).

The DNA sequence is as follows: TGCAGTGCCACCTGGGCTAGCGGCGAAGGGGGGGAGACCCAGTACTTC. It codes for CSATWASGEGGETQYF. The chain uses TRBV20-1 and TRBJ2-5; D gene: possibly TRBD2, on 7 matching bases. Trimming at the junction amounts to 6 bases on V and 5 bases on J, and the germline ends lie 25 bases apart. The CDR3 sequence holds 16 residues, the cysteine and phenylalanine included. The entry retains the CDR3 DNA only, 48 bases that are in frame from base 1. Looking up the germline V gene (reference sequence) yields CDR1 DFQATT and CDR2 SNEGSKA.